A single sample is the source of the 27 T cell receptor beta chains below, sequenced in a study of control samples from healthy donors and cancer patients. The repertoire was sequenced with immunoSEQ multiplex PCR; TCRdb's copy has only in-frame clones and lacks some. The sample lists roughly 150,000 clones, approximately 94% occurring once. Sequencing was performed on blood. The receptors were sampled from a man between 18 and 35 years old in good health.

This sequence joins TRBV6-6 and TRBJ1-5; D not resolved. Between the trimmed V and J ends, which lost 5 bases and 8 bases, there was a span of 28 bases. Per germline, CDR1 MNHNY and CDR2 SVGAGI (reference sequence). The CDR3 covers 18 residues. The CDR3 region is CASSPRTGDPTRDEPQHF. DNA for the CDR3: TGTGCCAGCAGTCCCCGGACCGGGGATCCCACCCGGGATGAGCCCCAGCATTTT.

The V call is TRBV7-2, the J call TRBJ2-7; TRBD1 matches at 8 bases. This CDR3 is 14 amino acids long. Germline trimming cut 0 bases from V and 2 bases from J; bases unmatched to any gene: 0. CDR1 SGHTA and CDR2 FQGNSA come from the germline V gene. As DNA, the CDR3 is TGTGCCAGCAGCTTAGCGGGACAGGCCTACGAGCAGTACTTC. It yields the protein CASSLAGQAYEQYF.

The chain combines TRBV7-9 with TRBJ1-1; D is unresolved. CDR1 and CDR2 (germline): SEHNR, FQNEAQ (reference sequence). V was pared by 5 bases and J by 0 bases, with 7 bases between. The CDR3 extends over 13 amino acids. CDR3 DNA sequence: TGTGCCAGCAGCCCCCCACTGAACACTGAAGCTTTCTTT. This gives the protein CASSPPLNTEAFF.

The chain combines TRBV19 with TRBJ1-5; a possible D gene is TRBD1 (6 bases). The germline V gene has CDR1 LNHDA and CDR2 SQIVND (reference sequence). This CDR3 comprises 13 residues. Trimming took 8 bases from V and 5 from J, leaving 13 bases between them. This CDR3 reads CASWGGGDQPQHF. CDR3 nucleotides: TGTGCCAGTTGGGGAGGGGGGGATCAGCCCCAGCATTTT.

J is TRBJ2-7 and V is TRBV6-5; 8 nucleotides line up with TRBD1. CDR1 MNHEY and CDR2 SVGAGI come from the germline V gene. V gave up 7 bases and J gave up 6 bases; unmatched junction bases: 5. The CDR3 spans 12 residues. CDR3 sequence: CASNRQGFEQYF. DNA for the CDR3: TGTGCCAGCAATCGACAGGGGTTCGAGCAGTACTTC.

The V call is TRBV15, the J call TRBJ2-1; no clear D gene. The V gene's germline CDR1 is LNHNV and CDR2 YYDKDF (reference sequence). V lost 6 bases to trimming and J lost 1 base, with 10 bases between them. The CDR3 sequence is 14 residues long. The CDR3 protein is CATRGSPSYNEQFF. In DNA, the CDR3 is TGTGCCACCAGGGGCAGTCCGTCCTACAATGAGCAGTTCTTC.

The chain combines TRBV30 with TRBJ2-1; perhaps TRBD1 as D (6 bases). V lost 3 bases and J 0 bases, leaving 12 bases between the germline ends. The CDR3 length is 15 residues. Germline V lookup: CDR1 GTSNPN, CDR2 SVGIG (reference sequence). CDR3 coding DNA: TGTGCCTGGAGGTCCGACAGGAACTCCTACAATGAGCAGTTCTTC. Protein sequence: CAWRSDRNSYNEQFF. The full variable domain, in which reference TRBV30 and TRBJ2-1 provide the parts outside the CDR3, is SQTIHQWPATLVQPVGSPLSLECTVEGTSNPNLYWYRQAAGRGLQLLFYSVGIGQISSEVPQNLSASRPQDRQFILSSKKLLLSDSGFYLCAWRSDRNSYNEQFFGPGTRLTVL.

The gene calls are TRBV4-1 and TRBJ1-2; D remains ambiguous. Germline values: CDR1 MGHRA, CDR2 YSYEKL. With 3 bases removed from V and 7 bases from J, the gap between germline ends came to 9 bases. The CDR3 has 12 residues. For the CDR3, the DNA is TGCGCCAGCAGCCATGACGATTTTGGCTACACCTTC. This gives the protein CASSHDDFGYTF.

This chain joins TRBV3-1 (or the pseudogene TRBV3-2) and TRBJ1-5; possible D gene TRBD1, 5 bases. V dropped 5 bases and J dropped 0 bases, with 14 bases sitting between them. The CDR3 sequence is 16 residues long. Per germline, CDR1 LGHDT and CDR2 YNNKEL (reference sequence). In nucleotides, the CDR3 is TGTGCCAGCAGCTCAGGGACGGCCGATAGCAATCAGCCCCAGCATTTT. It encodes CASSSGTADSNQPQHF.

This clone was picked up one time. The gene calls are TRBV6-5 and TRBJ1-1; 7 bases agree with TRBD1. The trim removed 0 bases at V and 6 bases at J, leaving 7 bases unmatched. Germline CDR1 reads MNHEY; CDR2 reads SVGAGI. The CDR3 extends over 15 amino acids. This CDR3 is CASSYSEGAIAEAFF. DNA of the CDR3: TGTGCCAGCAGTTACTCGGAGGGGGCTATCGCTGAAGCTTTCTTT.

The chain links TRBV27 to TRBJ2-1, with 8 bases lining up with TRBD1. The CDR3 is made up of 13 amino acids. J lost 7 bases, V lost 5 bases, and 4 bases had no gene match. Germline V lookup: CDR1 MNHEY, CDR2 SMNVEV (reference sequence). CDR3 in amino acids: CASSRNRGNEQFF. The CDR3 region has the DNA TGTGCCAGCAGTCGTAACAGGGGGAATGAGCAGTTCTTC.

This chain uses TRBV11-3 with TRBJ2-5, with a possible D match to TRBD1 (5 bases). The CDR3 is 12 amino acids. V was shortened by 5 bases and J by 5 bases, with 9 bases between the two germline ends. CDR1 and CDR2 from the germline V gene are SGHNT and YENEEA. DNA for the CDR3: TGTGCCAGCAGCGTGGGGCTCGAGACCCAGTACTTC. Protein product: CASSVGLETQYF.

The rearrangement links TRBV24-1 to TRBJ2-2; 7 bases agree with TRBD1. J lost 2 bases, V lost 3 bases, and 2 bases had no gene match. The CDR3 has 15 residues. Looked up from germline, CDR1 is KGHDR and CDR2 is SFDVKD. The DNA of the CDR3 is TGTGCCACCAGTGATACAGGGGACAACACCGGGGAGCTGTTTTTT. It yields the protein CATSDTGDNTGELFF.

The chain carries TRBV5-1 and TRBJ2-5; D uncertain. Germline V CDR1 and CDR2: SGHRS, YFSETQ. The CDR3 sequence is 16 residues long. V lost 1 base, J lost 4 bases, and 17 bases lay in between. In DNA form, the CDR3 reads TGCGCCAGCAGCTTGATTTGGTCACGGCCCCGAGAGACCCAGTACTTC. Translating it yields CASSLIWSRPRETQYF.

V gene TRBV5-4 combines with J gene TRBJ1-2; TRBD1 might be the D (5 bases). V was shortened by 3 bases and J by 8 bases, with 11 bases between the two germline ends. This CDR3 is built from 12 residues. CDR1 SGHNT and CDR2 YYREEE come from the germline V gene (reference sequence). Here the CDR3 DNA reads TGTGCCAGCAGCTCCACCCCAGGGGGCTACACCTTC. As protein: CASSSTPGGYTF.

This clone was counted only a few times. This CDR3 is also generated by other DNA sequences in the sample. This rearrangement joins TRBV28 to TRBJ2-7; D remains unclear. Looked up from germline, CDR1 is MDHEN and CDR2 is SYDVKM. CDR3 length equals 12 residues. The germline V and J ends were trimmed by 4 bases and 3 bases, with 7 bases remaining between them. CDR3 in amino acids: CASSWVGYEQYF. DNA of the CDR3: TGTGCCAGCAGTTGGGTTGGCTACGAGCAGTACTTC.

The V and J genes are TRBV24-1 and TRBJ2-3, with D unresolved. Germline CDR1 KGHDR, CDR2 SFDVKD. There are 17 residues in the CDR3. V shed 5 bases and J shed 2 bases, with 19 bases lying between them. The CDR3 DNA is TGTGCCACCAGTGGCCCCACAGCATCCGCCTACACAGATACGCAGTATTTT. Protein sequence: CATSGPTASAYTDTQYF.

The chain joins TRBV11-1 to TRBJ1-1, with 8 bases matching TRBD1. The CDR3 spans 13 residues. V lost 5 bases to trimming and J lost 10 bases; unmatched junction nucleotides: 9. Germline lookup yields CDR1 SGHAT and CDR2 FQDESV (reference sequence). The CDR3 reads CASSENRGLGAFF. DNA for the CDR3: TGTGCCAGCAGCGAAAACAGGGGGTTGGGAGCTTTCTTT.

This clone was detected only a few times. This chain uses TRBV12-3 or TRBV12-4 with TRBJ2-5; D uncertain. CDR3 size: 11 residues. The germline V and J ends were trimmed by 6 bases and 2 bases, with 4 bases remaining between them. In DNA form, the CDR3 reads TGTGCCAGCAGGATACAAGAGACCCAGTACTTC. Translating it yields CASRIQETQYF.

The chain recombines TRBV15 with TRBJ1-6; 9 nucleotides line up with TRBD1. CDR3 size: 15 residues. V lost 3 bases, J lost 14 bases, and 11 bases stayed unmatched. Germline-derived CDR1 and CDR2 are LNHNV and YYDKDF (reference sequence). CDR3: CATSRDRGAGITLHF. The CDR3 DNA sequence: TGTGCCACCAGCAGGGACAGGGGCGCAGGGATCACCCTCCACTTT.

The chain employs TRBV3-1 (or the pseudogene TRBV3-2) and TRBJ2-7, with D unclear. The CDR3 runs 12 residues. In germline, CDR1 is LGHDT, CDR2 YNNKEL (reference sequence). V dropped 4 bases and J dropped 4 bases, with 8 bases sitting between them. The CDR3 coding sequence is TGTGCCAGCAGCCTAGACGGGTACGAGCAGTACTTC. Translating gives CASSLDGYEQYF.

The V gene is TRBV9, the J gene TRBJ2-5; D may be TRBD2 (6 bases). CDR3 length equals 13 residues. Trimming cost V 3 bases and J 5 bases, with 11 bases left between them. The germline gives CDR1 SGDLS, CDR2 YYNGEE. The CDR3 DNA is TGTGCCAGCAGCGCCGGGACTCGGGAGACCCAGTACTTC. It encodes CASSAGTRETQYF.

This rearrangement joins TRBV6-5 to TRBJ1-5; 9 bases align to TRBD1. CDR3 length equals 15 residues. The germline V gene has CDR1 MNHEY and CDR2 SVGAGI. With 7 bases clipped from V and 1 base from J, the junction kept 5 bases outside the gene matches. Here the CDR3 reads CASKTGGGSNQPQHF. As DNA, the CDR3 is TGTGCCAGCAAGACAGGGGGGGGAAGCAATCAGCCCCAGCATTTT.

The CDR3 sequence: CAIRHDSSGNTIYF. The CDR3 bases are TGTGCCATCAGACATGACAGCTCTGGAAACACCATATATTTT. The gene calls are TRBV10-3 and TRBJ1-3, with TRBD1 as a possible D gene (5 bases). The CDR3 extends over 14 amino acids. Germline-derived CDR1 and CDR2 are ENHRY and SYGVKD. Trimming pared 6 bases from V and 0 bases from J, leaving 9 bases between.

The gene calls are TRBV6-1 and TRBJ1-5; maybe TRBD1 (6 bases). V dropped 3 bases and J dropped 5 bases, with 11 bases sitting between them. CDR3 length: 14 amino acids. CDR1 is MNHNS, CDR2 SASEGT, per germline. The CDR3: CASSDGRGHQPQHF. CDR3 nucleotide sequence: TGTGCCAGCAGTGATGGCAGGGGACATCAGCCCCAGCATTTT.

The chain couples TRBV5-1 to TRBJ2-7; the match to TRBD2 covers 8 bases. The germline V gene has CDR1 SGHRS and CDR2 YFSETQ. The CDR3 is 14 amino acids. J was trimmed by 4 bases and V by 1 base; bases with no gene match: 4. The CDR3 is CASSLSGRGYEQYF. As DNA, the CDR3 is TGCGCCAGCAGCTTGAGCGGGAGAGGATACGAGCAGTACTTC.

This clone occurred once. The CDR3 region is CASGLMDEKLFF. Here the CDR3 DNA reads TGTGCTAGTGGTTTGATGGATGAAAAACTGTTTTTT. The chain is built from TRBV12-5 and TRBJ1-4; the D is unclear. The CDR3 covers 12 residues. V was shortened by 2 bases and J by 6 bases, with 4 bases between the two germline ends. Looked up from germline, CDR1 is LGHNT and CDR2 is FRNRAP. Using reference TRBV12-5 and TRBJ1-4 for the parts outside the CDR3, the full variable domain is DARVTQTPRHKVTEMGQEVTMRCQPILGHNTVFWYRQTMMQGLELLAYFRNRAPLDDSGMPKDRFSAEMPDATLATLKIQPSEPRDSAVYFCASGLMDEKLFFGSGTQLSVL.